These 15 T cell receptor beta chains were all obtained from the same sample, sequenced in a study of prognosis after radiotherapy for stage I lung cancer. Starting from genomic DNA, TCR beta CDR3 was amplified through two-round multiplex PCR. Primers were specific to each TRBV and TRBJ gene in first-round PCR. TCRdb called the multiplex PCR reads again in MiXCR, with one record for every CDR3 protein. Found here are 30,000 to 35,000 distinct CDR3 sequences, about 29% of them singletons; the top ten hold more than 30%. The source was PBMCs, collected before or after stereotactic body radiation therapy (not recorded which). These receptors were collected from a donor aged 50 or older with non-small cell lung cancer.

This clonotype was recorded at least ten times. The rearrangement uses TRBV20-1 and TRBJ2-1, with D possibly TRBD2 on 6 matching bases. The CDR3 consists of 15 residues. Germline values: CDR1 DFQATT, CDR2 SNEGSKA (reference sequence). Deletions cut 4 bases from V and 1 base from J, with 14 bases between. CDR3 region: CSATRDSHSYNEQFF. CDR3 bases: TGCAGTGCTACACGGGACTCCCATTCCTACAATGAGCAGTTCTTC.

The CDR3 loop is CSDDHRDAGNYGYTF. CDR3 nucleotides: TGCAGTGATGACCACCGGGACGCCGGGAATTATGGCTACACCTTC. The chain is built from TRBV20-1 and TRBJ1-2; TRBD1 might be the D (5 bases). This CDR3 spans 15 amino acids. Trimming took 7 bases from V and 5 from J, leaving 23 bases between them. Germline V gene sequence: CDR1 DFQATT, CDR2 SNEGSKA (reference sequence).

The table lists this clonotype with many counts. The V call is TRBV4-2, the J call TRBJ1-4; D call uncertain. The germline V and J ends were trimmed by 1 base and 8 bases, with 17 bases remaining between them. Germline CDR1 LGHNA, CDR2 YNFKEQ. This CDR3 comprises 16 residues. DNA of the CDR3: TGTGCCAGCAGCCAAGGTTTAGGACGGATGGGAGAAAAACTGTTTTTT. Its protein product is CASSQGLGRMGEKLFF.

This clonotype has a count of ten or more. The chain combines TRBV5-5 with TRBJ2-5, with D possibly being TRBD2 (5 bases). Germline V lookup: CDR1 SGHKS, CDR2 YYEKEE (reference sequence). V shed 0 bases and J shed 3 bases, with 9 bases lying between them. This CDR3 contains 14 residues. The CDR3 here is CASSLAAGEETQYF. DNA for the CDR3: TGTGCCAGCAGCTTGGCGGCCGGGGAAGAGACCCAGTACTTC.

This clonotype was counted between two and nine times. A much bigger clone sits one base away, suggesting this may be a read error. The CDR3 end shows no conserved phenylalanine or tryptophan, and so a read error is likely. No DNA is shown, since the ends of the CDR3 on it are uncertain; the CDR3 is the one TCRdb lists. The rearrangement joins TRBV7-9 to TRBJ1-1; no DNA check was done on the table's D call, TRBD1. The germline V gene encodes CDR1 SEHNR and CDR2 FQNEAQ (reference sequence). 13 amino acids form the CDR3, both terminal residues included. The CDR3 loop is CASSLVTGQGPFS.

Turning to this clonotype: A much more abundant neighbour one base away suggests this may be a read error. The gene calls are TRBV3-1 and TRBJ1-3; 10 positions agree with TRBD1. From germline, CDR1 is LGHDT and CDR2 YNNKEL (reference sequence). The CDR3 totals 16 residues. V trimming: 3 bases; J trimming: 6 bases; junction bases outside the gene matches: 8. As DNA, the CDR3 is TGTGCCAGCAGCCACACAAGACAGGGGGCTAAAAACACCATATATTTT. This gives the protein CASSHTRQGAKNTIYF. Filled out from reference TRBV3-1 and TRBJ1-3, the complete variable domain reads DTAVSQTPKYLVTQMGNDKSIKCEQNLGHDTMYWYKQDSKKFLKIMFSYNNKELIINETVPNRFSPKSPDKAHLNLHINSLELGDSAVYFCASSHTRQGAKNTIYFGEGSWLTVV.

The chain combines TRBV9 with TRBJ2-5; D assignment may be TRBD1 or TRBD2 (5 bases each). The CDR3 consists of 15 residues. Trimming shortened V by 0 bases and J by 2 bases, and 11 bases separated the two germline ends. Germline assignment: CDR1 SGDLS and CDR2 YYNGEE. CDR3 loop: CASSVGGALQETQYF. CDR3 nucleotide sequence: TGTGCCAGCAGCGTAGGAGGGGCCCTTCAAGAGACCCAGTACTTC.

Many counts were recorded for this clonotype. The chain joins TRBV12-3 or TRBV12-4 to TRBJ1-5; perhaps TRBD1 as D (6 bases). V lost 5 bases, J lost 12 bases, and 14 bases lay in between. This CDR3 has 12 residues. CDR3 sequence: CASSQGGVIQHF. CDR3 nucleotide sequence: TGTGCCAGCAGTCAAGGGGGGGTTATCCAGCATTTT.

This clonotype has at least ten counts. This chain joins TRBV10-3 and TRBJ2-1; 8 bases map to TRBD2. The V and J ends lost 0 bases and 2 bases, in that order; junction bases with no gene match: 3. Germline V gene lookup returns CDR1 ENHRY and CDR2 SYGVKD. The CDR3 runs 16 residues. CDR3 in amino acids: CAISESVGGAYNEQFF. In nucleotides, the CDR3 is TGTGCCATCAGTGAGTCTGTCGGGGGGGCCTACAATGAGCAGTTCTTC.

Notes on this clonotype: A read error may be the cause here, since a much bigger clone is one base away. This chain joins TRBV24-1 and TRBJ2-5, with D possibly matching TRBD1 (5 bases). Trimming shortened V by 9 bases and J by 5 bases, and 21 bases separated the two germline ends. CDR1 KGHDR and CDR2 SFDVKD come from the germline V gene. This CDR3 has 15 amino acids. The CDR3 is CATGLMAGYEETQYF. The CDR3, as DNA: TGTGCCACCGGTCTAATGGCAGGGTATGAGGAGACCCAGTACTTC.

A word on this clonotype: A much larger clonotype is one base distant, so this may be a read error. V is TRBV6-1 and J is TRBJ1-5, with unresolved D. The CDR3 runs 11 residues. The germline V gene has CDR1 MNHNS and CDR2 SASEGT. V dropped 8 bases and J dropped 9 bases, with 11 bases sitting between them. CDR3 region: CASGYDRPQHF. DNA of the CDR3: TGTGCCAGCGGATACGACCGGCCCCAGCATTTT.

This clonotype was detected ten times or more. For the CDR3, the DNA is TGCGCCAGCAGCCATGGGGGGACAGTAGATGGCTACACCTTC. Protein product: CASSHGGTVDGYTF. The V gene is TRBV5-1, the J gene TRBJ1-2; TRBD1 matches 7 bases. The junction had 9 bases not matched to a gene; V was cut back by 4 bases and J by 6 bases. Germline assignment: CDR1 SGHRS and CDR2 YFSETQ. The CDR3 is 14 residues long.

The rearrangement joins TRBV27 to TRBJ2-3, with 9 bases lining up with TRBD2. The CDR3 loop spans 15 amino acids. Trimming removed 5 bases from V and 4 bases from J; junction bases left unmatched: 7. Germline V gives CDR1 MNHEY, CDR2 SMNVEV (reference sequence). The chain's CDR3 is CASSRVAGVADTQYF. CDR3 bases: TGTGCCAGCAGTAGGGTAGCGGGAGTGGCAGATACGCAGTATTTT.

This chain connects TRBV28 to TRBJ2-1; 11 bases line up with TRBD2. Germline CDR1 reads MDHEN; CDR2 reads SYDVKM. The CDR3 totals 14 residues. V trimming: 8 bases; J trimming: 4 bases; junction bases outside the gene matches: 4. This CDR3 reads CASDTSGSYNEQFF. The DNA for the CDR3 is TGTGCCAGCGACACTAGCGGGAGTTACAATGAGCAGTTCTTC.

The J gene is TRBJ2-6, the V gene TRBV6-1; unclear D gene. The ends were cut back, 7 bases at V and 6 bases at J, with 16 bases in the middle. Germline assignment: CDR1 MNHNS and CDR2 SASEGT. The CDR3 totals 15 residues. The CDR3 DNA reads TGTGCCAGCAACCCCATTGGGGTTGTGGCCAACGTCCTGACTTTC. This translates into CASNPIGVVANVLTF.